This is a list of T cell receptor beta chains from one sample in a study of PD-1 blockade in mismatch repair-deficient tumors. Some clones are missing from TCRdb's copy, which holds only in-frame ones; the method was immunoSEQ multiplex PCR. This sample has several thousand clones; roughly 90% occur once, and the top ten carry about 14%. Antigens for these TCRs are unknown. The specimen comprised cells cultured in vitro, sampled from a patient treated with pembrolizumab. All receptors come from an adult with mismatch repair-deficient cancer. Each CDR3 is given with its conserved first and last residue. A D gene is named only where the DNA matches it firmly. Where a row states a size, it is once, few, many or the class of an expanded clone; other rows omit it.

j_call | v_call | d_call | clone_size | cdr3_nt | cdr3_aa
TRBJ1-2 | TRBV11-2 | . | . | TGTGCCAGCAGCAACTATCCCGAGGGAGGGGAGGACTATGGCTACACCTTC | CASSNYPEGGEDYGYTF
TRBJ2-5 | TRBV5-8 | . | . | TGTGCCAGCAGCTTGAGGCTCACCTTTCAAGAGACCCAGTACTTC | CASSLRLTFQETQYF
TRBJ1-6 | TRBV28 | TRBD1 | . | TGTGCCAGCAGTACCCCGACAGGGAGCGATAATTCACCCCTCCACTTT | CASSTPTGSDNSPLHF
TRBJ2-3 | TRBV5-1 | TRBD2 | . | TGCGCCAGCAGCCAACCGGGACTAGGGACAGATACGCAGTATTTT | CASSQPGLGTDTQYF
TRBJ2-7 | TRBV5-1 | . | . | TGCGCCAGCAGCAGAACCGGACAGAGCTACGAGCAGTACTTC | CASSRTGQSYEQYF
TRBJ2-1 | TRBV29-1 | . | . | TGCAGCGTTGAACCCAATCGCCTAGGTGAGCAGTTCTTC | CSVEPNRLGEQFF
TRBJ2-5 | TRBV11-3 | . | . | TGTGCCAGCAGCTTTACCAGGGGAGGTGAGACCCAGTACTTC | CASSFTRGGETQYF
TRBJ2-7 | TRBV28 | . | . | TGTGCCAGCAGTTTATTGGGGGACGCCTCCTACGAGCAGTACTTC | CASSLLGDASYEQYF
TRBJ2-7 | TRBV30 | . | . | TGTGCCTGGGGAATGGCCTCCTACGAGCAGTACTTC | CAWGMASYEQYF
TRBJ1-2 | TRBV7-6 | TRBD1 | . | TGTGCCAGCAGCTTACGGGGGAGGCAGGGGGCCTTTGGCTACACCTTC | CASSLRGRQGAFGYTF
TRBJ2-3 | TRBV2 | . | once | TGTGCCAGCGGACGAGGGCTTAGCACAGATACGCAGTATTTT | CASGRGLSTDTQYF
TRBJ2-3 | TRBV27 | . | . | TGTGCCAGCGGAAGGTTAGATACGCAGTATTTT | CASGRLDTQYF
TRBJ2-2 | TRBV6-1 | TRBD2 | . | TGTGCCAGCAGTGCGGGACTAGCGGGAGTAATCACCGGGGAGCTGTTTTTT | CASSAGLAGVITGELFF
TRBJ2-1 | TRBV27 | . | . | TGTGCCAGCAGTCCCAATTGGGATGAGCAGTTCTTC | CASSPNWDEQFF
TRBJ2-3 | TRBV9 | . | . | TGTGCCAGCAGCACCCAGAATTCTCCAGATACGCAGTATTTT | CASSTQNSPDTQYF
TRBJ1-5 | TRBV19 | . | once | TGTGCCAGTAGTATAGTTCCAGGGGGCAATCAGCCCCAGCATTTT | CASSIVPGGNQPQHF
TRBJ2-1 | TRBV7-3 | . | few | TGTGCCAGCAGCCATGGTGGGACCTACAATGAGCAGTTCTTC | CASSHGGTYNEQFF
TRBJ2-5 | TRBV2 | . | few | TGTGCCAGCAGTTATAACAGGGATGAGACCCAGTACTTC | CASSYNRDETQYF
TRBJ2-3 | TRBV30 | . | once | TGTGCCGGGGGAGTGGGGGCAGATACGCAGTATTTT | CAGGVGADTQYF
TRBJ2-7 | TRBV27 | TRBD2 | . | TGTGCCAGCAGTTTTGGCGGGAGACTTTACGAGCAGTACTTC | CASSFGGRLYEQYF
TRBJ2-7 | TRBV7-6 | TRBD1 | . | TGTGCCAGCAGCTTAGCGACAGGGAGCTCCTACGAGCAGTACTTC | CASSLATGSSYEQYF
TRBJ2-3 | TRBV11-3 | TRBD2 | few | TGTGCCAGCAGCTCCGGTACCGGGACTAGCGGGAGCACAGATACGCAGTATTTT | CASSSGTGTSGSTDTQYF
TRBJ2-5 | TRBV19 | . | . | TGTGCCAGTAGGGACAGCAACCCCGGGGAGACCCAGTACTTC | CASRDSNPGETQYF
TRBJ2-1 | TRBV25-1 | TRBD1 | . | TGTGCCAGCAGCCATATACAGGGGTACCATGAGCAGTTCTTC | CASSHIQGYHEQFF
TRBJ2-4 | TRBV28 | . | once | TGTGCCTGCCGGGGCAGACTAGCCAAAAACATTCAGTACTTC | CACRGRLAKNIQYF
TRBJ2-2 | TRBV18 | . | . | TGTGCCAGCTCGACCAACTCCAGGAGAAACACCGGGGAGCTGTTTTTT | CASSTNSRRNTGELFF
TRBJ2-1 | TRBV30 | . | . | TGTGCCTGGAGTGTACAACCCTCGGGGGAGCAGTTCTTC | CAWSVQPSGEQFF
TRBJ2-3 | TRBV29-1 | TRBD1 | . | TGCAGCGTTGAGTTCGGGACAGTCACAGATACGCAGTATTTT | CSVEFGTVTDTQYF
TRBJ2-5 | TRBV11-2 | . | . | TGTGCCAGCAGCTTATTGGGATTCCAAGAGACCCAGTACTTC | CASSLLGFQETQYF
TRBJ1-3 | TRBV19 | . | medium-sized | TGTGCCAGTTCTACGGGCGGCTCTGGAAACACCATATATTTT | CASSTGGSGNTIYF
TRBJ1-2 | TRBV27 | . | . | TGTGCCAGCAGTTTATCGTACGGGGCGGGGGGTAACTATGGCTACACCTTC | CASSLSYGAGGNYGYTF
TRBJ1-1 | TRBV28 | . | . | TGTGCCAGCAGTCCCGGGAGGACCTTTATGAACACTGAAGCTTTCTTT | CASSPGRTFMNTEAFF
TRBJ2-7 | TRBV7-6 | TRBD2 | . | TGTGCCAGCAGCTTAGGGGGGGGACTAGCAGGCGAGCAGTACTTC | CASSLGGGLAGEQYF
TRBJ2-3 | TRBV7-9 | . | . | TGTGCCAGCAGCTTAGATACGCAGTATTTT | CASSLDTQYF
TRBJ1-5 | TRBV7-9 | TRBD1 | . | TGTGCCAGCAGCTCGCTCTGGGACAGGGAAGGCCATCCCCAGCATTTT | CASSSLWDREGHPQHF
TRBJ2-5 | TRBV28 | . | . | TGTGCCAGCAGTAGGGGCCGCAGGGAGACCCAGTACTTC | CASSRGRRETQYF
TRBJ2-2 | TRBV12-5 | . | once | TGTGCTAGTGGTTTGGTACTAGGGGGTGCCGGGGAGCTGTTTTTT | CASGLVLGGAGELFF
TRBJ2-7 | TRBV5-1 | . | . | TGCGCCAGCAGCTTGTTCGGGATCTCCTACGAGCAGTACTTC | CASSLFGISYEQYF
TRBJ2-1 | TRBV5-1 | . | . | TGCGCCAGCAGCACACTTCCGCGGGGGCGATTCAATGAGCAGTTCTTC | CASSTLPRGRFNEQFF
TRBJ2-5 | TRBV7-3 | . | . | TGTGCCAGCAGCTTAACCCCTAGTTCCCAAGAGACCCAGTACTTC | CASSLTPSSQETQYF
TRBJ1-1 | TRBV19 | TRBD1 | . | TGTGCCAGTAGTATAGGTTCGACAGGGGGCACTGAAGCTTTCTTT | CASSIGSTGGTEAFF
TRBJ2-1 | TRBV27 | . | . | TGTGCCAGCAGCCCCAGGATGAATGAGCAGTTCTTC | CASSPRMNEQFF